A selection of T cell receptor beta chains follows, all from one sample in a study of blood T cells in healthy people across ages. Using its own MiXCR run on the 5' RACE reads, TCRdb lists one record per CDR3 protein. The sample lists approximately 1,700,000 distinct CDR3 sequences, around 42% seen once, with about 21% in the top ten. Source material: blood. Receptor source: a human donor in good health. CDR3s include the opening cysteine and the closing phenylalanine or tryptophan. The D gene is left open where the match is weak. The size field is filled for only some rows; it gives once, few, many or a size class.

J gene,clone size,D gene,V gene,CDR3 protein,CDR3 DNA
TRBJ2-7,few,.,TRBV20-1,CSARDQGHYEQYF,TGCAGTGCTAGAGATCAGGGGCACTACGAGCAGTACTTC
TRBJ2-3,.,.,TRBV5-1,CASSPTQEEVYTDTQYF,TGCGCCAGCAGCCCGACTCAAGAGGAGGTGTACACAGATACGCAGTATTTT
TRBJ1-5,few,.,TRBV9,CASSPGGTGNQPQHF,TGTGCCAGCAGCCCCGGAGGGACGGGTAATCAGCCCCAGCATTTT
TRBJ2-1,.,.,TRBV14,CASKNLSSYNEQFF,TGTGCCAGCAAGAACTTAAGCTCCTACAATGAGCAGTTCTTC
TRBJ2-1,few,.,TRBV12-3/TRBV12-4,CATQSGSLNEQFF,TGTGCCACCCAGAGTGGCTCTCTCAATGAGCAGTTCTTC
TRBJ2-1,.,.,TRBV7-2,CASSYVWGADNEQFF,TGTGCCAGCAGCTACGTATGGGGGGCAGACAATGAGCAGTTCTTC
TRBJ2-3,.,TRBD2,TRBV6-1,CASSNLGTSPDTQYF,TGTGCCAGCAGCAACCTCGGGACTAGTCCAGATACGCAGTATTTT
TRBJ2-7,many,TRBD1,TRBV2,CASSDRGSYEQYF,TGTGCCAGCAGCGACAGGGGTTCCTACGAGCAGTACTTC
TRBJ1-1,.,.,TRBV21-1,CASSPGMGAEAFF,TGTGCCAGCAGTCCAGGAATGGGCGCTGAAGCTTTCTTT
TRBJ1-5,.,.,TRBV7-2,CASSLAKGQPQHF,TGTGCCAGCAGCTTAGCGAAGGGACAGCCCCAGCATTTT
TRBJ2-7,.,TRBD1,TRBV4-1,CASSQVLGTGVEQYF,TGCGCCAGCAGCCAAGTCTTGGGGACAGGGGTCGAGCAGTACTTC
TRBJ2-3,.,.,TRBV29-1,CSVELTRGGSGADTQYF,TGCAGCGTTGAACTTACCCGTGGGGGGAGTGGCGCAGATACGCAGTATTTT
TRBJ1-1,once,.,TRBV20-1,CSARDVSGRGGYTEAFF,TGCAGTGCTAGAGATGTGTCGGGTCGGGGGGGGTACACTGAAGCTTTCTTT
TRBJ2-7,.,TRBD1,TRBV6-2/TRBV6-3,CASSLLGTGKDYEQYF,TGTGCCAGCAGTCTTCTCGGGACAGGGAAAGACTACGAGCAGTACTTC
TRBJ2-7,few,TRBD2,TRBV20-1,CSARGGLAGYEQYF,TGCAGTGCTAGAGGCGGACTAGCGGGCTACGAGCAGTACTTC
TRBJ1-1,.,.,TRBV7-9,CASSLSGEETEAFF,TGTGCCAGCAGCTTATCGGGGGAGGAGACTGAAGCTTTCTTT
TRBJ2-7,.,.,TRBV10-3,CATTGSDEQYF,TGTGCCACGACTGGTAGCGACGAGCAGTACTTC
TRBJ2-3,.,.,TRBV3-1,CASSQSYPPGPHRDTQYF,TGTGCCAGCAGCCAATCTTATCCCCCGGGACCCCACCGAGATACGCAGTATTTT
TRBJ1-4,few,.,TRBV4-2,CASSLLNPGRWEKLFF,TGTGCCAGCAGCCTCCTGAACCCTGGGCGGTGGGAAAAACTGTTTTTT
TRBJ2-5,few,.,TRBV20-1,CSARELATLHQETQYF,TGCAGTGCTAGAGAGCTAGCGACGCTACATCAAGAGACCCAGTACTTC
TRBJ2-3,.,TRBD1,TRBV11-3,CASSLEGGTGADTQYF,TGTGCCAGCAGCTTAGAGGGCGGGACAGGGGCGGATACGCAGTATTTT
TRBJ2-1,.,TRBD2,TRBV28,CASSFGGSSYNKQFF,TGTGCCAGCAGTTTCGGCGGGAGCTCCTACAATAAGCAGTTCTTC
TRBJ1-1,.,.,TRBV4-2,CASSQERLNTEAFF,TGTGCCAGCAGCCAAGAAAGATTGAACACTGAAGCTTTCTTT
TRBJ2-5,.,TRBD2,TRBV20-1,CSAFFILGGETQYF,TGCAGTGCTTTCTTCATTCTGGGGGGGGAGACCCAGTACTTC
TRBJ2-5,few,TRBD1,TRBV7-2,CASSLGTGGWETQYF,TGTGCCAGCAGCTTAGGGACAGGGGGCTGGGAGACCCAGTACTTC
TRBJ2-7,.,.,TRBV12-3/TRBV12-4,CASSTRTVRNEQYF,TGTGCCAGCAGTACCAGGACGGTTCGAAACGAGCAGTACTTC
TRBJ2-1,.,.,TRBV7-8,CASGKGGGPNNEQFF,TGTGCCAGCGGGAAGGGGGGGGGCCCCAACAATGAGCAGTTCTTC
TRBJ2-3,.,TRBD1,TRBV29-1,CSVGDTGGSHTDTQYF,TGCAGCGTCGGGGACACAGGGGGTTCACACACAGATACGCAGTATTTT
TRBJ2-3,few,TRBD1,TRBV11-2,CASSFIDRESDTQYF,TGTGCCAGCAGCTTTATCGACAGGGAGTCAGATACGCAGTATTTT